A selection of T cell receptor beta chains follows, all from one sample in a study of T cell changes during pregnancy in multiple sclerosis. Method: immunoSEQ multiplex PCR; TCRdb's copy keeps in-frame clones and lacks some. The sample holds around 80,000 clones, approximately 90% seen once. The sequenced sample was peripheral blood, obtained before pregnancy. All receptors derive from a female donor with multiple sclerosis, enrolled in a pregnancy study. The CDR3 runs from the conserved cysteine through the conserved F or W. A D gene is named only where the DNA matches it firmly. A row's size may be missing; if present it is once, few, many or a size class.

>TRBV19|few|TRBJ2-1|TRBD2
TGTGCCAGTAGTACTAGCGGGGGGAACAATGAGCAGTTCTTC
CASSTSGGNNEQFF
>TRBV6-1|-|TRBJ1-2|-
TGTGCCAGCAGTGAAGAACAGGGAAACTATGGCTACACCTTC
CASSEEQGNYGYTF
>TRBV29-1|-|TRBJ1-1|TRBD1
TGCAGCGGAGGACAGGGGAGCACTGAAGCTTTCTTT
CSGGQGSTEAFF
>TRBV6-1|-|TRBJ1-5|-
TGTGCCAGCAGTGACAAAAATAGCAATCAGCCCCAGCATTTT
CASSDKNSNQPQHF
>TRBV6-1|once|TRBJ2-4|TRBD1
TGTGCCAGCACGGACAGGGGGCTTCAAAACATTCAGTACTTC
CASTDRGLQNIQYF
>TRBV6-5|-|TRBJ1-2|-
TGTGCCAGCAGTTACTCGATGCTCAGGGGACCATATGGCTACACCTTC
CASSYSMLRGPYGYTF
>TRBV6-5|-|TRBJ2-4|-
TGTGCCAGCAGATCGACGGGGAACATTCAGTACTTC
CASRSTGNIQYF
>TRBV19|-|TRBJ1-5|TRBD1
TGTGCCAGTAGCGACAGGGCCGGGGATCAGCCCCAGCATTTT
CASSDRAGDQPQHF
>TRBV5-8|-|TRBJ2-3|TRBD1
TGTGCCAGCAGCCATACTCGACAGGGATCATCAGATACGCAGTATTTT
CASSHTRQGSSDTQYF
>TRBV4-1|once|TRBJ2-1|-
TGCGCCAGCAGCCATGCCCCGGAGTCGCTCACCAGTGAGCAGTTCTTC
CASSHAPESLTSEQFF
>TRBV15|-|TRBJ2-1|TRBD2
TGTGCCACCAGCAGAGACCTAGCGGGGGACAATGAGCAGTTCTTC
CATSRDLAGDNEQFF
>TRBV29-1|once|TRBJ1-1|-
TGCAGCGTTGAAACCCAAAGGGCAGGAGGGACTGAAGCTTTCTTT
CSVETQRAGGTEAFF